The present T cell receptor beta chain was sequenced within a study of T cell repertoires in cytomegalovirus infection. J lost 4 bases, V lost 1 base, and 7 bases had no gene match. This CDR3 comprises 16 residues. Germline CDR1 SGHTA, CDR2 FQGNSA. TCRdb reprocessed the reads via MiXCR and lists one record per CDR3 protein. Of approximately 200,000 distinct CDR3 sequences in the sample, under 30% were seen once. This chain uses TRBV7-2 with TRBJ2-7; 10 bases are a match to TRBD1. This receptor was identified in a human donor in good health (CMV status not recorded). Some clones in this sample may be carry-over from other donors' samples. Sequencing was done on a sample of PBMCs. The CDR3 DNA reads TGTGCCAGCAGCTTAGATCTCGACAGGGGGCAATACGAGCAGTACTTC. Translated, it gives CASSLDLDRGQYEQYF.